These 30 T cell receptor beta chains were all obtained from the same sample, sequenced in a study of shared clonotypes between healthy human individuals. Using immunoSEQ multiplex PCR, the repertoire was profiled, and TCRdb retains in-frame clones only, with some absent. The top ten hold around 0.47% of the sample, which has approximately 1.4 million clones, nearly 99% seen once. The sample comprised naive CD4+ T cells sorted from blood. This sample's subset: CD45RA+ positively selected. These receptors were obtained from a man in his thirties or forties in good health.

The table lists this clone with a count of one. The V gene is TRBV4-3, the J gene TRBJ2-1; either TRBD1 or TRBD2 may fit D (5 bases each). V lost 5 bases to trimming and J lost 10 bases, with 15 bases between them. CDR1 LGHNA and CDR2 YSLEER come from the germline V gene. CDR3 length: 13 residues. The CDR3 reads CASSSQGGGEQFF. CDR3 bases: TGCGCCAGCAGCTCGCAGGGCGGCGGGGAGCAGTTCTTC.

The chain combines TRBV19 with TRBJ2-7; D ambiguous. Germline loops: CDR1 LNHDA, CDR2 SQIVND (reference sequence). The V end lost 5 bases, the J end lost 4 bases, and 15 bases lay between the germline ends. The CDR3 totals 14 residues. CDR3 bases: TGTGCCAGTAGTTCGGACGGATTACCATACGAGCAGTACTTC. It encodes CASSSDGLPYEQYF.

The chain carries TRBV5-4 and TRBJ2-4; D may be TRBD2 (6 bases). Germline V lookup: CDR1 SGHNT, CDR2 YYREEE (reference sequence). This CDR3 has 17 amino acids. The ends were cut back, 0 bases at V and 3 bases at J, with 16 bases in the middle. In DNA form, the CDR3 reads TGTGCCAGCAGCTTGGTTAGCGGTGGGCGAGGCAAAAACATTCAGTACTTC. Translating gives CASSLVSGGRGKNIQYF.

This chain links TRBV19 with TRBJ2-4; 12 positions agree with TRBD2. The J segment lost 2 bases and the V segment lost 5 bases, leaving 13 bases of the junction unmatched. This CDR3 is 19 amino acids long. Germline V gives CDR1 LNHDA, CDR2 SQIVND (reference sequence). CDR3 amino acids: CASSFRTSGMGGTKNIQYF. CDR3 sequence (DNA): TGTGCCAGTAGTTTCCGGACTAGCGGGATGGGAGGGACCAAAAACATTCAGTACTTC.

This rearrangement joins TRBV7-3 to TRBJ2-3, with unresolved D. The CDR3 loop spans 14 amino acids. Germline CDR1 reads SGHTA; CDR2 reads FQGTGA. The ends were cut back, 2 bases at V and 6 bases at J, with 12 bases in the middle. The CDR3 DNA follows: TGTGCCAGCAGCTTACAGAAAATAAGGGATACGCAGTATTTT. It encodes CASSLQKIRDTQYF.

The rearrangement uses TRBV13 and TRBJ2-7; 7 positions agree with TRBD1. Germline CDR1 reads PRHDT; CDR2 reads FYEKMQ (reference sequence). This CDR3 contains 15 residues. J lost 1 base, V lost 2 bases, and 5 bases had no gene match. The CDR3 protein is CASSLSGGRSYEQYF. The CDR3 bases are TGTGCCAGCAGCTTATCAGGGGGAAGGTCCTACGAGCAGTACTTC.

The chain links TRBV11-2 to TRBJ1-4; D is uncertain. Per the germline V gene, CDR1 is SGHAT and CDR2 is FQNNGV. Trimming cost V 0 bases and J 7 bases, with 12 bases left between them. This CDR3 spans 15 amino acids. The CDR3 sequence is CASSLDSAAGEKLFF. Here the CDR3 DNA reads TGTGCCAGCAGCTTAGATTCAGCAGCAGGTGAAAAACTGTTTTTT.

This sequence joins TRBV21-1 and TRBJ1-3. TRBV21-1 is labeled a pseudogene. The CDR3 extends over 17 amino acids. The CDR3 spells CASSKASHPYSGNTIYF. CDR3 coding DNA: TGTGCCAGCAGCAAAGCGTCCCATCCCTACTCTGGAAACACCATATATTTT.

The V call is TRBV6-6, the J call TRBJ1-5; 8 positions agree with TRBD1. The CDR3 has 14 amino acids. The junction had 9 bases not matched to a gene; V was cut back by 4 bases and J by 10 bases. CDR1 is MNHNY and CDR2 is SVGAGI in the germline V gene (reference sequence). CDR3 coding DNA: TGTGCCAGCAGTTCCGACAGGGGTGCCCGTCCCCAGCATTTT. The encoded protein is CASSSDRGARPQHF.

This chain uses TRBV18 with TRBJ2-3, with 12 bases matching TRBD1. Germline trimming cut 2 bases from V and 4 bases from J; bases unmatched to any gene: 1. In germline, CDR1 is KGHSH, CDR2 LQKENI. The CDR3 sequence is 15 residues long. The CDR3: CASSPGTGGSDTQYF. The CDR3 DNA reads TGTGCCAGCTCACCAGGGACAGGGGGCTCAGATACGCAGTATTTT.

This chain uses TRBV28 with TRBJ2-7; D remains ambiguous. This CDR3 is built from 15 residues. Trimming removed 7 bases from V and 0 bases from J, with 16 bases in between. Germline CDR1 and CDR2: MDHEN and SYDVKM. The chain's CDR3 is CASKVAFGFSYEQYF. CDR3 DNA sequence: TGTGCCAGCAAAGTGGCCTTTGGGTTCTCCTACGAGCAGTACTTC.

V usage is TRBV19 and J usage is TRBJ2-7; D may be TRBD1 (6 bases). The CDR3 is 15 residues long. Between the trimmed V and J ends, which lost 0 bases and 2 bases, there was a span of 11 bases. CDR1 and CDR2 from the germline V gene are LNHDA and SQIVND (reference sequence). CDR3 region: CASSIDRTVPYEQYF. The CDR3 DNA is TGTGCCAGTAGTATAGACCGGACAGTTCCCTACGAGCAGTACTTC.

The V and J genes are TRBV6-1 and TRBJ2-7, with 7 nucleotides matching TRBD1. Germline CDR1 MNHNS, CDR2 SASEGT. With V trimmed by 5 bases and J by 5 bases, 12 bases remained unmatched. CDR3 length: 15 residues. The DNA for the CDR3 is TGTGCCAGCAGTCCCTTGACAGGGTGGTTAAACGAGCAGTACTTC. Its translation is CASSPLTGWLNEQYF.

The gene calls are TRBV18 and TRBJ2-7; D possibly corresponds to TRBD1 (6 bases). V lost 4 bases, J lost 2 bases, and 12 bases lay in between. CDR1 and CDR2 (germline): KGHSH, LQKENI. This CDR3 has 14 residues. CDR3 amino acids: CASSLAGAPYEQYF. In nucleotides, the CDR3 is TGTGCCAGCTCACTTGCAGGGGCCCCCTACGAGCAGTACTTC.

V is TRBV7-9 and J is TRBJ1-5; the D gene is possibly TRBD1 (5 bases). Trimming removed 6 bases from V and 3 bases from J, with 15 bases in between. CDR3 length: 15 residues. In germline, CDR1 is SEHNR, CDR2 FQNEAQ (reference sequence). In DNA form, the CDR3 reads TGTGCCAGCAGTAATGACAGTCCTTCCAATCAGCCCCAGCATTTT. As protein: CASSNDSPSNQPQHF.

The chain couples TRBV19 to TRBJ1-5; the match to TRBD1 covers 9 bases. CDR3 length: 15 amino acids. Germline values: CDR1 LNHDA, CDR2 SQIVND (reference sequence). Unmatched junction bases numbered 5, after V lost 4 bases and J lost 4 bases. CDR3 in DNA: TGTGCCAGTAGTAAGGACAGGGGAAGGAATCAGCCCCAGCATTTT. It encodes CASSKDRGRNQPQHF.

The chain recombines TRBV18 with TRBJ2-5; 9 nucleotides align to TRBD2. Germline CDR1 is KGHSH and CDR2 is LQKENI. The trim removed 5 bases at V and 1 base at J, leaving 5 bases unmatched. The CDR3 covers 15 residues. The chain's CDR3 is CASSKTSGVQETQYF. As DNA, the CDR3 is TGTGCCAGCTCAAAGACTAGCGGAGTCCAAGAGACCCAGTACTTC. The variable domain in full, with the rest retrieved from reference TRBV18 and TRBJ2-5, is NAGVMQNPRHLVRRRGQEARLRCSPMKGHSHVYWYRQLPEEGLKFMVYLQKENIIDESGMPKERFSAEFPKEGPSILRIQQVVRGDSAAYFCASSKTSGVQETQYFGPGTRLLVL.

The V gene is TRBV5-4, the J gene TRBJ2-5; possible D gene TRBD2, 6 bases. Looked up from germline, CDR1 is SGHNT and CDR2 is YYREEE (reference sequence). The V and J ends lost 0 bases and 5 bases respectively, with 8 bases between them. CDR3 size: 13 residues. CDR3 in amino acids: CASSLASVETQYF. CDR3 in DNA: TGTGCCAGCAGCTTGGCTAGCGTCGAGACCCAGTACTTC.

The rearrangement uses TRBV7-3 and TRBJ2-3; no firm D call. This CDR3 has 13 residues. Trimming cost V 6 bases and J 6 bases, with 13 bases left between them. The germline gives CDR1 SGHTA, CDR2 FQGTGA. CDR3 loop: CASRRDEWDTQYF. The CDR3, as DNA: TGTGCCAGCAGACGAGACGAGTGGGATACGCAGTATTTT.

The chain employs TRBV7-3 and TRBJ2-2, with TRBD2 matching 10 bases. Germline V CDR1 and CDR2: SGHTA, FQGTGA. CDR3 size: 17 residues. With V trimmed by 2 bases and J by 5 bases, 8 bases remained unmatched. The CDR3 DNA is TGTGCCAGCAGCTTAGGGGCTAGCGGGAGTCGGACCGGGGAGCTGTTTTTT. Its protein product is CASSLGASGSRTGELFF.

This chain joins TRBV6-1 and TRBJ2-7; 10 nucleotides agree with TRBD1. Trimming at V came to 5 bases and at J to 1 base, leaving 5 bases not matched to a gene. The germline V gene has CDR1 MNHNS and CDR2 SASEGT. The CDR3 covers 15 residues. The CDR3 here is CASSNLGQGSYEQYF. The CDR3 DNA is TGTGCCAGCAGTAATTTGGGACAGGGGTCCTACGAGCAGTACTTC.

As concerns this clone: The same CDR3 can be traced to other DNA sequences in this sample. The chain employs TRBV28 and TRBJ1-5; D ambiguous. Germline CDR1 MDHEN, CDR2 SYDVKM. This CDR3 is 12 amino acids long. V shed 4 bases and J shed 4 bases, with 5 bases lying between them. DNA for the CDR3: TGTGCCAGCAGTTCATTTAATCAGCCCCAGCATTTT. Its translation: CASSSFNQPQHF.

This sequence joins TRBV7-6 and TRBJ2-7; 7 bases map to TRBD1. The CDR3 loop spans 14 amino acids. V lost 4 bases, J lost 3 bases, and 6 bases stayed unmatched. Germline V gene lookup returns CDR1 SGHVS and CDR2 FNYEAQ. CDR3 sequence reads: CASSSEAGGYEQYF. CDR3 sequence (DNA): TGTGCCAGCAGCTCGGAGGCAGGGGGCTACGAGCAGTACTTC.

In its sample, this clone was seen once. The J gene is TRBJ2-2, the V gene TRBV4-2; D gene uncertain. This CDR3 is 17 amino acids long. Trimming stripped 4 bases from V and 2 bases from J, with 17 bases between. Germline V CDR1 and CDR2: LGHNA, YNFKEQ. In DNA form, the CDR3 reads TGTGCCAGCAGCCCCACCCCATTATCGCTAAACACCGGGGAGCTGTTTTTT. Encoded protein: CASSPTPLSLNTGELFF.

The rearrangement joins TRBV5-1 to TRBJ2-2; D may be TRBD2 (5 bases). Trimming took 0 bases from V and 4 from J, leaving 10 bases between them. Germline CDR1 is SGHRS and CDR2 is YFSETQ. The CDR3 is 15 residues long. The CDR3 protein is CASSLAPSSTGELFF. The CDR3 DNA is TGCGCCAGCAGCTTGGCCCCTAGCTCCACCGGGGAGCTGTTTTTT.

The V and J genes are TRBV28 and TRBJ2-7; the D call may be TRBD1 or TRBD2 (5 bases each). Trimming took off 3 bases at V and 8 bases at J, with 38 bases between the two ends. Germline lookup yields CDR1 MDHEN and CDR2 SYDVKM. The length of the CDR3 is 21 residues. The CDR3 loop reads CASSFRFRRGRTREGENQQYF. The CDR3, as DNA: TGTGCCAGCAGTTTCAGATTCCGACGAGGACGGACCAGAGAAGGGGAGAACCAGCAGTACTTC.

The chain joins TRBV23-1 to TRBJ1-2, with D possibly matching TRBD1 (6 bases). TRBV23-1 is treated as an ORF (open reading frame) with a function not yet certain. The V end was cut by 3 bases, the J end by 8 bases, with 19 bases between. CDR3 length: 15 residues. The chain's CDR3 is CASSHFGQPRRGYTF. CDR3 sequence (DNA): TGCGCCAGCAGTCACTTCGGACAGCCAAGAAGGGGCTACACCTTC.

The V gene is TRBV27, the J gene TRBJ2-2; D tentatively fits TRBD1 or TRBD2 (6 bases each). In germline, CDR1 is MNHEY, CDR2 SMNVEV (reference sequence). Between the trimmed V and J ends, which lost 6 bases and 5 bases, there was a span of 16 bases. There are 15 residues in the CDR3. The CDR3 loop reads CASRLGGGRTGELFF. CDR3 in DNA: TGTGCCAGCAGGCTTGGAGGGGGTCGAACCGGGGAGCTGTTTTTT.

The chain links TRBV19 to TRBJ2-6, with a weak D call TRBD1 (5 bases). Germline V gene sequence: CDR1 LNHDA, CDR2 SQIVND (reference sequence). Trimming cost V 4 bases and J 1 base, with 14 bases left between them. The CDR3 covers 17 residues. DNA of the CDR3: TGTGCCAGTAGTAGAAACCAAAAGGGGTCTGGGGCCAACGTCCTGACTTTC. It translates to CASSRNQKGSGANVLTF. Variable domain in full (rest from reference TRBV19 and TRBJ2-6): DGGITQSPKYLFRKEGQNVTLSCEQNLNHDAMYWYRQDPGQGLRLIYYSQIVNDFQKGDIAEGYSVSREKKESFPLTVTSAQKNPTAFYLCASSRNQKGSGANVLTFGAGSRLTVL.

The rearrangement uses TRBV5-1 and TRBJ1-1; no clear D. Germline V gene lookup returns CDR1 SGHRS and CDR2 YFSETQ. Trimming stripped 4 bases from V and 11 bases from J, with 21 bases between. The length of the CDR3 is 14 residues. The CDR3 DNA is TGCGCCAGCAGCCGGACCGGGGTAGCAGCTATTGCTTTCTTT. Translating gives CASSRTGVAAIAFF.